This entry lists 14 T cell receptor beta chains sequenced from one sample in a study of T cell repertoires in cytomegalovirus infection (dated by TCRdb to between 2018 and 2021). Their target antigens are unknown. Sequencing used an Illumina HiSeq 1500. TCRdb trimmed the raw reads at Q25, called clones with MiXCR and kept productive beta chains. A single entry per CDR3 protein holds the most common genes and DNA from its merged rows. Present in this sample are approximately 730,000 distinct CDR3 sequences, about 27% of which were seen just once. The ten biggest clones cover about an eighth of the sample. The label giving this sample's treatment or condition can be read as: in vitro stimulation with specific CMV peptide epitopes to enrich CMV-specific T cells. The sample was cultured CD8+ T cells from PBMCs, taken from culture after CMV antigen stimulation. Receptors were obtained from a human donor in good health (CMV status not recorded). Some clones in this sample may be carry-over from other donors' samples.

The rearrangement links TRBV12-3 or TRBV12-4 to TRBJ2-7; a weak D match, TRBD2 (5 bases). Trimming cost V 2 bases and J 6 bases, with 14 bases left between them. This CDR3 contains 14 residues. CDR3 in DNA: TGTGCCAGCAGTTTAACGGGGTGGGGTGGCGAGCAGTACGTC. This gives the protein CASSLTGWGGEQYV.

The chain combines TRBV10-3 with TRBJ2-3, with TRBD2 matching 9 bases. With V trimmed by 5 bases and J by 0 bases, 0 bases remained unmatched. The CDR3 loop spans 14 amino acids. Looked up from germline, CDR1 is ENHRY and CDR2 is SYGVKD. CDR3 protein: CAISLAGSTDTQYF. The CDR3 nucleotides are TGTGCCATCAGTCTAGCGGGGAGCACAGATACGCAGTATTTT.

This clonotype turned up a few times. The chain uses TRBV6-5 and TRBJ2-3; D may be TRBD1 or TRBD2 (6 bases each). The germline gives CDR1 MNHEY, CDR2 SVGAGI. This CDR3 spans 17 amino acids. V was shortened by 5 bases and J by 1 base, with 19 bases between the two germline ends. As DNA, the CDR3 is TGTGCCAGCAGTGCCTCCTGGGGGGCAGGAGGCACAGATACGCAGTATTTT. It encodes CASSASWGAGGTDTQYF.

As DNA, the CDR3 is TGTGCCAGCAGTTACGCGTTCAAGAACACTGAAGCTTTCTTT. Protein sequence: CASSYAFKNTEAFF. The chain recombines TRBV6-5 with TRBJ1-1; D is unclear. The V gene's germline CDR1 is MNHEY and CDR2 SVGAGI. CDR3 length equals 14 residues. Trimming took 2 bases from V and 1 from J, leaving 8 bases between them.

This clonotype appeared a few times. The V gene is TRBV20-1, the J gene TRBJ2-3; 10 bases line up with TRBD2. The CDR3 sequence is 17 residues long. With V trimmed by 6 bases and J by 0 bases, 12 bases remained unmatched. The germline CDR1 and CDR2 sequences are DFQATT and SNEGSKA (reference sequence). The CDR3 sequence: CSATTISTSGSTDTQYF. CDR3 DNA sequence: TGCAGTGCCACTACTATCTCGACTAGCGGGAGCACAGATACGCAGTATTTT.

The chain employs TRBV2 and TRBJ2-7; no firm D call. V was clipped by 1 base and J by 5 bases, with 9 bases between them. CDR3 length equals 13 residues. The germline V gene has CDR1 SNHLY and CDR2 FYNNEI. CDR3 loop: CASSEVEADEQYF. CDR3 nucleotide sequence: TGTGCCAGCAGTGAAGTAGAGGCGGACGAGCAGTACTTC.

This clonotype was counted only a few times. The chain links TRBV6-2 or TRBV6-3 to TRBJ2-2, with D possibly called TRBD1 or TRBD2 (6 bases each). Germline V gene sequence: CDR1 MNHEY, CDR2 SVGEGT. Trimming took 6 bases from V and 6 from J, leaving 17 bases between them. This CDR3 has 15 residues. The CDR3 reads CASRPRRGPAGELFF. The CDR3 DNA reads TGTGCCAGCAGGCCTCGACGGGGGCCGGCCGGGGAGCTGTTTTTT.

Ten or more counts support this clonotype. The rearrangement uses TRBV7-9 and TRBJ1-1; tentative D call: TRBD1 (5 bases). The V gene's germline CDR1 is SEHNR and CDR2 FQNEAQ (reference sequence). V was trimmed by 5 bases and J by 0 bases, leaving 13 bases between them. This CDR3 is 15 amino acids long. Here the CDR3 reads CASSKPGQLNTEAFF. CDR3 sequence (DNA): TGTGCCAGCAGCAAACCTGGACAACTGAACACTGAAGCTTTCTTT.

The chain recombines TRBV12-3 or TRBV12-4 with TRBJ2-1, with 11 positions matching TRBD2. This CDR3 spans 16 amino acids. V shed 6 bases, J shed 6 bases, and the junction held 10 bases outside the gene matches. CDR3 in DNA: TGTGCCAGCAGGTCTAGCGGGGGGCCCAAAGTCAATGAGCAGTTCTTC. Its translation is CASRSSGGPKVNEQFF.

A remark on this clonotype: Possible read error: a much larger clone is one base away. This chain connects TRBV7-3 to TRBJ2-1; the D is unclear. Germline assignment: CDR1 SGHTA and CDR2 FQGTGA. This CDR3 is 15 amino acids long. V was clipped by 1 base and J by 4 bases, with 11 bases between them. The CDR3 is CASSLSGDAYNEQFF. Here the CDR3 DNA reads TGTGCCAGCAGCTTAAGCGGCGACGCTTACAATGAGCAGTTCTTC.

The chain recombines TRBV9 with TRBJ2-6; D possibly uses TRBD1 or TRBD2 (5 bases each). Trimming left V 8 bases short and J 5 bases short, with 17 bases between. CDR3 length: 15 amino acids. From germline, CDR1 is SGDLS and CDR2 YYNGEE. CDR3 residues: CASAGTGFWANVLTF. CDR3 bases: TGTGCCAGTGCCGGGACGGGATTCTGGGCCAACGTCCTGACTTTC. Together with reference TRBV9 and TRBJ2-6, the CDR3 gives the full variable domain: DSGVTQTPKHLITATGQRVTLRCSPRSGDLSVYWYQQSLDQGLQFLIQYYNGEERAKGNILERFSAQQFPDLHSELNLSSLELGDSALYFCASAGTGFWANVLTFGAGSRLTVL.

The chain joins TRBV4-1 to TRBJ2-1, with 12 bases identical to TRBD2. The CDR3 spans 16 residues. V trimming: 5 bases; J trimming: 7 bases; junction bases outside the gene matches: 9. Germline assignment: CDR1 MGHRA and CDR2 YSYEKL. The CDR3 sequence is CASSFRRTSGENEQFF. The CDR3 DNA follows: TGCGCCAGCAGCTTCCGGAGGACTAGCGGGGAAAATGAGCAGTTCTTC.

The J gene is TRBJ2-7, the V gene TRBV29-1; 9 bases match TRBD1. The V gene end was trimmed by 6 bases and the J gene end by 6 bases; junction bases not matched to a gene: 12. CDR3 length: 14 residues. Germline assignment: CDR1 SQVTM and CDR2 ANQGSEA. The CDR3 loop reads CSVEGGDRASEQYF. In DNA, the CDR3 is TGCAGCGTGGAGGGGGGGGACAGGGCATCCGAGCAGTACTTC.

This clonotype has just a few counts. In DNA form, the CDR3 reads TGTGCCAGCAGTTACTCGGTCGGGGGGCATACCGGGGAGCTGTTTTTT. Amino acids: CASSYSVGGHTGELFF. The chain carries TRBV6-5 and TRBJ2-2; TRBD2 might be the D (7 bases). Trimming stripped 0 bases from V and 5 bases from J, with 13 bases between. Germline V gene sequence: CDR1 MNHEY, CDR2 SVGAGI. The CDR3 has 16 amino acids.